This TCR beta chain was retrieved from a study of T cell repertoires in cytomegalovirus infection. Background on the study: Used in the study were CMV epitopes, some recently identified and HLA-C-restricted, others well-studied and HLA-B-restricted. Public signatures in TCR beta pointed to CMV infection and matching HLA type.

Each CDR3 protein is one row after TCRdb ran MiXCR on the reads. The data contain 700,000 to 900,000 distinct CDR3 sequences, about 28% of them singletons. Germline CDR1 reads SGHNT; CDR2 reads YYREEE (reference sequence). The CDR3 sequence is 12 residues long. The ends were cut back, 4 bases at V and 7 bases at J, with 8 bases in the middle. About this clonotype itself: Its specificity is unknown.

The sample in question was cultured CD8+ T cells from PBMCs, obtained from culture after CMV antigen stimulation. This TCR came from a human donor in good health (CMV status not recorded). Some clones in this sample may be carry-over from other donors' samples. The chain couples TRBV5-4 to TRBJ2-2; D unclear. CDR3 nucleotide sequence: TGTGCCAGCAGCCCGGAGAGCGGGGAGCTGTTTTTT. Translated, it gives CASSPESGELFF.